These 14 T cell receptor beta chains were sequenced from one sample in a study of graft-versus-host responses after intestinal transplantation. TCRdb keeps only in-frame clones here, not all; method: immunoSEQ multiplex PCR. Of under 45,000 clones listed, approximately 94% were seen once; the top ten hold 0.2% to 0.25%. Antigens of these TCRs are unknown. The specimen was unstimulated CD4+ T cells sorted from spleen or lymph node cells, collected before transplant. The receptors originated from a human donor who was the organ donor for an intestinal transplant.

This rearrangement joins TRBV6-5 to TRBJ2-4; TRBD2 aligns across 15 bases. With 4 bases clipped from V and 15 bases from J, the junction kept 4 bases outside the gene matches. The V gene's germline CDR1 is MNHEY and CDR2 SVGAGI. The CDR3 sequence is 13 residues long. CDR3 in amino acids: CASSWTSGGEWYF. Written as DNA, the CDR3 is TGTGCCAGCAGTTGGACTAGCGGGGGGGAGTGGTACTTC.

This clone showed up just a few times. The rearrangement uses TRBV28 and TRBJ1-2; weak D call: TRBD1 (6 bases). Deletions cut 6 bases from V and 3 bases from J, with 11 bases between. Germline assignment: CDR1 MDHEN and CDR2 SYDVKM. The CDR3 consists of 13 residues. For the CDR3, the DNA is TGTGCCAGCAGCAGGGACATGGACTATGGCTACACCTTC. This gives the protein CASSRDMDYGYTF.

The rearrangement uses TRBV27 and TRBJ1-2; D is possibly TRBD1 (5 bases). Germline loops: CDR1 MNHEY, CDR2 SMNVEV (reference sequence). The CDR3 is 12 residues long. Between the trimmed V and J ends, which lost 3 bases and 7 bases, there was a span of 9 bases. The CDR3 DNA reads TGTGCCAGCAGTTTTGACGGGGGTGGCTACACCTTC. Translation gives CASSFDGGGYTF.

The chain has TRBV28 and TRBJ1-4; D is undetermined. Germline V CDR1 and CDR2: MDHEN, SYDVKM. Trimming pared 4 bases from V and 7 bases from J, leaving 16 bases between. The CDR3 is made up of 15 amino acids. The CDR3 spells CASSSDSRWGEKLFF. As DNA, the CDR3 is TGTGCCAGCAGTTCCGACTCCAGGTGGGGTGAAAAACTGTTTTTT. The full variable domain, in which reference TRBV28 and TRBJ1-4 provide the parts outside the CDR3, is DVKVTQSSRYLVKRTGEKVFLECVQDMDHENMFWYRQDPGLGLRLIYFSYDVKMKEKGDIPEGYSVSREKKERFSLILESASTNQTSMYLCASSSDSRWGEKLFFGSGTQLSVL.

The J gene is TRBJ2-2, the V gene TRBV5-4, with 9 bases that match TRBD1. CDR3 length: 17 residues. V lost 0 bases and J lost 4; bases outside the gene matches: 7. Germline CDR1 reads SGHNT; CDR2 reads YYREEE (reference sequence). The CDR3 region has the DNA TGTGCCAGCAGCTTGGGGTTGACAGGGGGGGGCACCGGGGAGCTGTTTTTT. It encodes CASSLGLTGGGTGELFF.

In DNA, the CDR3 is TGTGCAAGTCGCTTAGAGACAGGGAGGAGATATAATTCACCCCTCCACTTT. Translation gives CASRLETGRRYNSPLHF. The V and J genes are TRBV12-2 and TRBJ1-6; the table gives TRBD1 as D, unverified against the DNA. TRBV12-2 constitutes a pseudogene. The CDR3 totals 17 residues.

The V and J genes are TRBV11-3 and TRBJ1-1; TRBD1 might be the D (6 bases). CDR3 size: 15 residues. Germline V gives CDR1 SGHNT, CDR2 YENEEA. Trimming shortened V by 0 bases and J by 5 bases, and 13 bases separated the two germline ends. The CDR3: CASSLEPGARTEAFF. Written as DNA, the CDR3 is TGTGCCAGCAGCTTAGAGCCGGGGGCACGTACTGAAGCTTTCTTT.

V and J are TRBV5-4 and TRBJ2-5, with TRBD1 as a possible D gene (5 bases). There are 15 residues in the CDR3. CDR1 is SGHNT and CDR2 is YYREEE in the germline V gene (reference sequence). V was cut by 6 bases and J by 1 base, with 16 bases left in between. In DNA form, the CDR3 reads TGTGCCAGCACCGCCCAGCTGGGGCTCCAAGAGACCCAGTACTTC. Protein product: CASTAQLGLQETQYF.

This sequence joins TRBV7-6 and TRBJ1-1; TRBD1 agrees at 8 bases. The CDR3 extends over 14 amino acids. Trimming cost V 5 bases and J 4 bases; bases outside gene matches: 6. Germline lookup yields CDR1 SGHVS and CDR2 FNYEAQ. CDR3 nucleotide sequence: TGTGCCAGCAGCCCCAGGGGGCAGGGCACTGAAGCTTTCTTT. Translated, it gives CASSPRGQGTEAFF.

The V call is TRBV28, the J call TRBJ1-6; D unresolved. CDR3 length: 12 amino acids. Between the trimmed V and J ends, which lost 1 base and 9 bases, there was a span of 4 bases. The V gene's germline CDR1 is MDHEN and CDR2 SYDVKM. CDR3 loop: CASSLSFSPLHF. CDR3 nucleotide sequence: TGTGCCAGCAGTTTATCTTTTTCACCCCTCCACTTT. The full variable domain, in which reference TRBV28 and TRBJ1-6 provide the parts outside the CDR3, is DVKVTQSSRYLVKRTGEKVFLECVQDMDHENMFWYRQDPGLGLRLIYFSYDVKMKEKGDIPEGYSVSREKKERFSLILESASTNQTSMYLCASSLSFSPLHFGNGTRLTVT.

CDR3 DNA: TGTGCCTGTGGAGGGGTGGCACTCACAGATACGCAGTATTTT. It yields the protein CACGGVALTDTQYF. This chain connects TRBV30 to TRBJ2-3; possibly TRBD2 for D (6 bases). V dropped 6 bases and J dropped 2 bases, with 15 bases sitting between them. This CDR3 is 14 amino acids long. Germline V CDR1 and CDR2: GTSNPN, SVGIG (reference sequence).

The rearrangement links TRBV19 to TRBJ1-2; TRBD1 is a possible D gene (5 bases). V was cut by 3 bases and J by 3 bases, with 8 bases left in between. The CDR3 loop spans 13 amino acids. Germline V lookup: CDR1 LNHDA, CDR2 SQIVND (reference sequence). The CDR3: CASSIGADYGYTF. CDR3 DNA sequence: TGTGCCAGTAGTATTGGGGCGGACTATGGCTACACCTTC.

The chain couples TRBV18 to TRBJ2-1, with 12 positions matching TRBD2. The junction had 9 bases not matched to a gene; V was cut back by 2 bases and J by 10 bases. CDR1 KGHSH and CDR2 LQKENI come from the germline V gene. This CDR3 is 16 amino acids long. The CDR3 reads CASSPILLAGGPEQFF. The DNA for the CDR3 is TGTGCCAGCTCACCAATCCTTCTAGCGGGGGGGCCCGAGCAGTTCTTC.

V gene TRBV5-1 combines with J gene TRBJ2-1; D gene ambiguous. The CDR3 is made up of 15 amino acids. V was pared by 1 base and J by 0 bases, with 8 bases between. Germline values: CDR1 SGHRS, CDR2 YFSETQ. The CDR3 reads CASSLFRSSYNEQFF. The CDR3 DNA is TGCGCCAGCAGCTTGTTTCGGAGCTCCTACAATGAGCAGTTCTTC.